This T cell receptor beta chain was retrieved from a study of technical replicates of blood from several donors. TCRdb's copy holds only in-frame clones and misses some; the assay was immunoSEQ multiplex PCR. The sample has approximately 76,000 clones, about 86% seen once. V lost 0 bases and J 3 bases, leaving 4 bases between the germline ends. The CDR3 contains 13 residues. The germline gives CDR1 SGHNT, CDR2 YYREEE (reference sequence). This clone appeared a few times. The V gene is TRBV5-4, the J gene TRBJ2-1; D is ambiguous. The specimen was PBMCs. This clonotype originated in a human donor in good health. Some clones in this sample may be carry-over from other donors' samples. For the CDR3, the DNA is TGTGCCAGCAGCTTGGACAGCTACAATGAGCAGTTCTTC. It specifies CASSLDSYNEQFF.